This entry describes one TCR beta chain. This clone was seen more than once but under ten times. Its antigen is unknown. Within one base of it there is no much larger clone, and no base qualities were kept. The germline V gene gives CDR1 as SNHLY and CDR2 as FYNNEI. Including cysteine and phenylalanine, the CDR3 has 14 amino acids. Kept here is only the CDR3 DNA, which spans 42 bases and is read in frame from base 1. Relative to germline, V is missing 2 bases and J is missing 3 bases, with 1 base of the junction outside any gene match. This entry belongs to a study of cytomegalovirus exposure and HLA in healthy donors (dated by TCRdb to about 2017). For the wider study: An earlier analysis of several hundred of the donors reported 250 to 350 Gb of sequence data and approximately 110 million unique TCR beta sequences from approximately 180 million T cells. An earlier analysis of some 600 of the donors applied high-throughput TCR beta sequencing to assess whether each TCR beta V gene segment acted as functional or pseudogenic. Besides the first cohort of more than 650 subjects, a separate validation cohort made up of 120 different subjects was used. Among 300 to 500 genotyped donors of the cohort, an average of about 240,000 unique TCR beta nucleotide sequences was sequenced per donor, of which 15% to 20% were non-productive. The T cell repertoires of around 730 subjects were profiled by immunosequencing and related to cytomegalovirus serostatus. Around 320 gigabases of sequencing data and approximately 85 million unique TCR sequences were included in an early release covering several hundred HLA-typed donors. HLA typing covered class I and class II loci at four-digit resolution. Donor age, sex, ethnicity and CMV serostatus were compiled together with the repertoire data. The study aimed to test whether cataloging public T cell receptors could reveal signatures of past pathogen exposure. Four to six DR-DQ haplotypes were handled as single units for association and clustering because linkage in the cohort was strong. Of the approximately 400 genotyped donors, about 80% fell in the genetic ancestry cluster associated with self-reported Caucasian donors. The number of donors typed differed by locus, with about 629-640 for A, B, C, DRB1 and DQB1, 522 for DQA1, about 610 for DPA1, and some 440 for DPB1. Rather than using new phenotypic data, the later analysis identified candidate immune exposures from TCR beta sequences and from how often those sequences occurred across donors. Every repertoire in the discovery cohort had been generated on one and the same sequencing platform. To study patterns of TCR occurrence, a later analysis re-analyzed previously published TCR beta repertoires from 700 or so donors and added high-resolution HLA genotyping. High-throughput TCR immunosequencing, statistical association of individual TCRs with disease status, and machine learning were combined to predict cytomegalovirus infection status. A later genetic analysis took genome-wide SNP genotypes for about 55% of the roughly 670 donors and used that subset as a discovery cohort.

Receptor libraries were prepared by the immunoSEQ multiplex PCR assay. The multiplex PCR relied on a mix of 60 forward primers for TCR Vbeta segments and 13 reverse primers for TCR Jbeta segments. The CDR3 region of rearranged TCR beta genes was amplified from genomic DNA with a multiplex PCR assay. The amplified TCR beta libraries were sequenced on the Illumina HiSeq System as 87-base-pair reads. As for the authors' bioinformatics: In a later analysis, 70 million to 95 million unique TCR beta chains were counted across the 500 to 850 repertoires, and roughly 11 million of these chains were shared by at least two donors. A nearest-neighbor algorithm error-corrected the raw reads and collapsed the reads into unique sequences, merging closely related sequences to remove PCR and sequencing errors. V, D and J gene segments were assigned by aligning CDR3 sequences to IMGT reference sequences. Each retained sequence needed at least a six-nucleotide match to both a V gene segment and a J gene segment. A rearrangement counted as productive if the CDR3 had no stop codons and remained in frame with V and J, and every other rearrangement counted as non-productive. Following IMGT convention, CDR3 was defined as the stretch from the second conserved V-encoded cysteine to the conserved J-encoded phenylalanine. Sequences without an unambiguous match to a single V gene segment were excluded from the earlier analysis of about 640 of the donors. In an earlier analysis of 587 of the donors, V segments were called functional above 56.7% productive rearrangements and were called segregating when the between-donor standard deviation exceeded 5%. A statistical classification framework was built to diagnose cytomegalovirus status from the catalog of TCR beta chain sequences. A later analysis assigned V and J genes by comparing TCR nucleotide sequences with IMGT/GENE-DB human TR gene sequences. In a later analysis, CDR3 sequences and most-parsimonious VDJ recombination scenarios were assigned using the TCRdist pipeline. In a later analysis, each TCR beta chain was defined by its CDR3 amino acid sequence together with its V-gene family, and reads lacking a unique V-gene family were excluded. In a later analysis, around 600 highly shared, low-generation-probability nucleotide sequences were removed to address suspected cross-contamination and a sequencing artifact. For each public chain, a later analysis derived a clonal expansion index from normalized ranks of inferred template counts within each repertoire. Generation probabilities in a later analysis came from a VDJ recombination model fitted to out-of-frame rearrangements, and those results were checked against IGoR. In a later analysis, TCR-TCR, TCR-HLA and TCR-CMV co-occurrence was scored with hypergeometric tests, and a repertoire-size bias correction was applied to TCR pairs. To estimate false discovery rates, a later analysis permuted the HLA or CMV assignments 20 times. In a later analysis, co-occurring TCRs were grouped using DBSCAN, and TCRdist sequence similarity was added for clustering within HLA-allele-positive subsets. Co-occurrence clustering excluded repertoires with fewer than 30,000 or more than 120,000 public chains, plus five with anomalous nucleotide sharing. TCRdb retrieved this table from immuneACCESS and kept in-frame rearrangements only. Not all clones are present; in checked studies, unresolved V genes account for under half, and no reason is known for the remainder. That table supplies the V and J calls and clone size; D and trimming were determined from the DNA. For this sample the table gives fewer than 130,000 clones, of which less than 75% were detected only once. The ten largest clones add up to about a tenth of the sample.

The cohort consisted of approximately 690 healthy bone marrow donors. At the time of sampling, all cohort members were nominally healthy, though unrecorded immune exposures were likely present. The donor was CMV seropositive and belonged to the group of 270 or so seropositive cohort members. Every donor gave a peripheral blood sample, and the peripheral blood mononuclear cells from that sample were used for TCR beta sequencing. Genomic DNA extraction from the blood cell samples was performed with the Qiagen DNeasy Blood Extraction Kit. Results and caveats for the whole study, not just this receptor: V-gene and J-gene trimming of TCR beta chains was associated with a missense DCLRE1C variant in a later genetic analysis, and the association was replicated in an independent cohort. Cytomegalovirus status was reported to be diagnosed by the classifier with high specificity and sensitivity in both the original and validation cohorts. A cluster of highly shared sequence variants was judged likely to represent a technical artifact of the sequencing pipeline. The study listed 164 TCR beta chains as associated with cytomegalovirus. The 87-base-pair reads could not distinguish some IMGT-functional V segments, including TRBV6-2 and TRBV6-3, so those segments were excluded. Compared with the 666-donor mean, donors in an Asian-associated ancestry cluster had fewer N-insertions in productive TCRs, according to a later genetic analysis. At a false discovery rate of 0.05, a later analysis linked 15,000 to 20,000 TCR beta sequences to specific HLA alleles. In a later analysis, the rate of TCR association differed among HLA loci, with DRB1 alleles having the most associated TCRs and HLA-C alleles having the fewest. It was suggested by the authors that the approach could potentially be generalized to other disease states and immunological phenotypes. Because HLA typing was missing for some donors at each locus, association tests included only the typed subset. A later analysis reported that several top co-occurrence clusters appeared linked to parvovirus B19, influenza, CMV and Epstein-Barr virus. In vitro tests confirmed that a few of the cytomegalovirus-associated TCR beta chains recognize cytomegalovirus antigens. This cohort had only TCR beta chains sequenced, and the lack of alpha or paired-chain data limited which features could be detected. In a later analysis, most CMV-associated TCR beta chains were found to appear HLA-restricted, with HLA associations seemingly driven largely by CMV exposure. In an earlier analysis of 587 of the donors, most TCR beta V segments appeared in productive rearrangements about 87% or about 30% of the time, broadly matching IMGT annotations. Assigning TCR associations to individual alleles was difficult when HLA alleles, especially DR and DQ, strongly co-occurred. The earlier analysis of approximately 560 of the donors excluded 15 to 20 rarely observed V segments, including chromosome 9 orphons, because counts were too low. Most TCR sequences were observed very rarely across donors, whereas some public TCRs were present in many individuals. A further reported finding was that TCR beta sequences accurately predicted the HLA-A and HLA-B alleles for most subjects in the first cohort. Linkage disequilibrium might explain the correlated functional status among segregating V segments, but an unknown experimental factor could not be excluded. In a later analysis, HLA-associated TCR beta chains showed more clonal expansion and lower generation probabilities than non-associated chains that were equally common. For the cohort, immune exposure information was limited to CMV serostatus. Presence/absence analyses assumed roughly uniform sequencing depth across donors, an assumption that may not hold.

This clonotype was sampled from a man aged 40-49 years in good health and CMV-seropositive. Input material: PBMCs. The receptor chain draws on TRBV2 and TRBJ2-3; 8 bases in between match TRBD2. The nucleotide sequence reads TGTGCCAGCAGTGAATTAGCGGGGACAGATACGCAGTATTTT. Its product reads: CASSELAGTDTQYF.